This TCR beta chain appears in the sequencing data of a study of cytomegalovirus exposure and HLA in healthy donors. Deletions cut 0 bases from V and 0 bases from J, with 10 bases between. The germline gives CDR1 SGHNT, CDR2 YYREEE (reference sequence). The length of the CDR3 is 15 residues. PCR was performed using 60 Vbeta and 13 Jbeta primers. Here immunoSEQ multiplex PCR was the method, and the copy in TCRdb shows in-frame clones only, minus some. This sample's table has some 160,000 clones. The material sequenced was PBMCs. The rearrangement uses TRBV5-4 and TRBJ2-7; possible D gene TRBD1, 6 bases. This TCR was sampled from a man aged 25-45 years in good health and CMV-seronegative. CDR3 sequence (DNA): TGTGCCAGCAGCTTGGTTGGGGGCCTCTCCTACGAGCAGTACTTC. This translates into CASSLVGGLSYEQYF.